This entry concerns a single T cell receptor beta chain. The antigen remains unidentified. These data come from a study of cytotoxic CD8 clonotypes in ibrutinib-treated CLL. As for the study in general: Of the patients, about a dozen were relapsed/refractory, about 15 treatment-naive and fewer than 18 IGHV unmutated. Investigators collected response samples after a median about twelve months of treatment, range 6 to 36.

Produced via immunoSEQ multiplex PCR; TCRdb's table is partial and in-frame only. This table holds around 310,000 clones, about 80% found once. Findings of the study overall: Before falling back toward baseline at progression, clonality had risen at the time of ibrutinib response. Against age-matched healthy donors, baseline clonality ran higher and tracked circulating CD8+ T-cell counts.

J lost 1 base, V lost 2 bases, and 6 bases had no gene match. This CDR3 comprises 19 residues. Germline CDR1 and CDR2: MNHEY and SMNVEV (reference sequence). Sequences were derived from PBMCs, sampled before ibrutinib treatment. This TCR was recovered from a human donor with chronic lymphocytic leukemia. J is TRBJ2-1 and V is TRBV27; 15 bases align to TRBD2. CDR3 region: CASSLRTSGRAGSYNEQFF. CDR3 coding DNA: TGTGCCAGCAGTTTACGGACTAGCGGGAGGGCCGGTTCCTACAATGAGCAGTTCTTC.